Listed here are 27 T cell receptor beta chains from one sample, sequenced in a study of cytotoxic CD8 clonotypes in ibrutinib-treated CLL. Sequenced by immunoSEQ multiplex PCR; TCRdb stores in-frame clones only, minus some. The data show about 200,000 clones, over 60% seen once. The sequencing here drew on PBMCs, taken after 24 months of ibrutinib treatment. The receptor set was obtained from a human donor with chronic lymphocytic leukemia.

The chain has TRBV28 and TRBJ1-2; possibly TRBD1 for D (6 bases). Germline V gene data show CDR1 as MDHEN and CDR2 as SYDVKM. V shed 3 bases and J shed 4 bases, with 12 bases lying between them. The CDR3 spans 14 residues. The CDR3 nucleotides are TGTGCCAGCAGTTTTGCGACAGGTGTCTATGGCTACACCTTC. This codes for CASSFATGVYGYTF.

DNA for the CDR3: TGTGCCAGCAGTGAATCGTCGGTCGCGAAAGATTTAGCAGAGACCCAGTACTTC. It translates to CASSESSVAKDLAETQYF. The V call is TRBV25-1, the J call TRBJ2-5; D unclear. In germline, CDR1 is MGHDK, CDR2 SYGVNS. This CDR3 has 18 residues. Trimming removed 1 base at V and 4 bases at J, with 22 bases between.

The rearrangement uses TRBV30 and TRBJ2-6; D is ambiguous. Between the trimmed V and J ends, which lost 3 bases and 0 bases, there was a span of 15 bases. The germline V gene encodes CDR1 GTSNPN and CDR2 SVGIG (reference sequence). There are 17 residues in the CDR3. The CDR3: CAWRRRTHSSGANVLTF. In DNA form, the CDR3 reads TGTGCCTGGAGGAGACGGACCCACTCCTCTGGGGCCAACGTCCTGACTTTC. The variable domain in full, with the rest retrieved from reference TRBV30 and TRBJ2-6, is SQTIHQWPATLVQPVGSPLSLECTVEGTSNPNLYWYRQAAGRGLQLLFYSVGIGQISSEVPQNLSASRPQDRQFILSSKKLLLSDSGFYLCAWRRRTHSSGANVLTFGAGSRLTVL.

This clone has more than one count but fewer than ten. This chain links TRBV10-1 with TRBJ2-2; D is ambiguous. The V end was cut by 0 bases, the J end by 3 bases, with 11 bases between. CDR1 and CDR2 (germline): WNHNN, SYGVQD (reference sequence). There are 16 residues in the CDR3. CDR3 nucleotides: TGCGCCAGCAGTGAGTCAACCGGGTTGCACACCGGGGAGCTGTTTTTT. This encodes CASSESTGLHTGELFF.

The chain is built from TRBV14 and TRBJ2-7; D unclear. This CDR3 is 13 amino acids long. Germline lookup yields CDR1 SGHDN and CDR2 FVKESK. V dropped 1 base and J dropped 6 bases, with 10 bases sitting between them. The CDR3 DNA sequence: TGTGCCAGCAGCCAAGTGCTGTTGGGCGAGCAGTACTTC. Its protein product is CASSQVLLGEQYF.

The rearrangement joins TRBV6-5 to TRBJ2-5; D perhaps matches TRBD1 (5 bases). This CDR3 region has 12 residues. V dropped 8 bases and J dropped 9 bases, with 16 bases sitting between them. Germline V gives CDR1 MNHEY, CDR2 SVGAGI. The CDR3 bases are TGTGCCAGCGGTTTGGTCCTAGGGGCCCAGTACTTC. Translated, it gives CASGLVLGAQYF.

J is TRBJ2-3 and V is TRBV7-2; D may be TRBD1 (5 bases). The germline V gene encodes CDR1 SGHTA and CDR2 FQGNSA. CDR3 length equals 13 residues. Trimming took 5 bases from V and 5 from J, leaving 11 bases between them. The CDR3, as DNA: TGTGCCAGCAGCATCTCAGGGATAGATACGCAGTATTTT. Encoded protein: CASSISGIDTQYF. Full variable domain (outside the CDR3, taken from reference TRBV7-2 and TRBJ2-3): GAGVSQSPSNKVTEKGKDVELRCDPISGHTALYWYRQSLGQGLEFLIYFQGNSAPDKSGLPSDRFSAERTGGSVSTLTIQRTQQEDSAVYLCASSISGIDTQYFGPGTRLTVL.

The chain employs TRBV9 and TRBJ1-1; 7 bases fit TRBD1. V gave up 0 bases and J gave up 5 bases; unmatched junction bases: 16. Germline-derived CDR1 and CDR2 are SGDLS and YYNGEE. CDR3 length: 18 residues. This CDR3 reads CASSVGPRGTSGPTEAFF. In DNA, the CDR3 is TGTGCCAGCAGCGTAGGTCCCAGGGGGACTTCGGGCCCGACTGAAGCTTTCTTT.

A few counts support this clone. The rearrangement joins TRBV30 to TRBJ1-5; 7 nucleotides align to TRBD1. After removal of 1 base from V and 3 bases from J, the junction contained 3 bases not matched to a gene. The length of the CDR3 is 14 residues. CDR1 and CDR2 (germline): GTSNPN, SVGIG (reference sequence). CDR3 amino acids: CAWSGGQLNQPQHF. The CDR3 DNA follows: TGTGCCTGGAGTGGGGGACAGCTCAATCAGCCCCAGCATTTT.

This chain joins TRBV25-1 and TRBJ2-3; D possibly corresponds to TRBD2 (5 bases). Trimming pared 3 bases from V and 0 bases from J, leaving 13 bases between. Germline CDR1 reads MGHDK; CDR2 reads SYGVNS. This CDR3 is built from 16 residues. The CDR3 sequence is CASSDLPGFSTDTQYF. DNA of the CDR3: TGTGCCAGCAGTGATCTCCCGGGATTTAGCACAGATACGCAGTATTTT. The variable domain in full, completed from reference TRBV25-1 and TRBJ2-3, reads EADIYQTPRYLVIGTGKKITLECSQTMGHDKMYWYQQDPGMELHLIHYSYGVNSTEKGDLSSESTVSRIRTEHFPLTLESARPSHTSQYLCASSDLPGFSTDTQYFGPGTRLTVL.

The CDR3 DNA reads TGTGCCAGCAGCCGACTAGCGGGAGGGCCTTGGCAGTTCTTC. Its translation is CASSRLAGGPWQFF. The V call is TRBV6-6, the J call TRBJ2-1, with 14 bases identical to TRBD2. This CDR3 comprises 14 residues. The V gene's germline CDR1 is MNHNY and CDR2 SVGAGI (reference sequence). Trimming took 6 bases from V and 12 from J; bases not matched to a gene: 7.

This chain connects TRBV10-3 to TRBJ1-4; a weak D match, TRBD1 (5 bases). Germline CDR1 ENHRY, CDR2 SYGVKD. V lost 10 bases and J lost 2, with 14 bases in between. There are 14 residues in the CDR3. The CDR3 nucleotides are TGTGCCACAGGGATAGGGCTTACTAATGAAAAACTGTTTTTT. It yields the protein CATGIGLTNEKLFF.

The genes are TRBV5-1 and TRBJ2-7, with a tentative D call TRBD1 (6 bases). V shed 7 bases and J shed 4 bases, with 24 bases lying between them. Germline CDR1 and CDR2: SGHRS and YFSETQ. The CDR3 sequence is 16 residues long. CDR3 in DNA: TGCGCCAGCCAGGGGACGTCACGGAGGCAGGATTACGAGCAGTACTTC. Its translation is CASQGTSRRQDYEQYF.

J is TRBJ2-2 and V is TRBV4-3, with TRBD2 matching 7 bases. This CDR3 contains 15 residues. The V segment lost 4 bases and the J segment 6 bases; nucleotides outside the gene matches: 8. Germline-derived CDR1 and CDR2 are LGHNA and YSLEER. The CDR3 reads CASSPSQRDSGELFF. DNA for the CDR3: TGCGCCAGCAGCCCCTCTCAGCGGGACTCCGGGGAGCTGTTTTTT.

This chain uses TRBV18 with TRBJ1-2; D ambiguous. This CDR3 is 17 amino acids long. CDR1 KGHSH and CDR2 LQKENI come from the germline V gene. The germline V and J ends were trimmed by 4 bases and 0 bases, with 18 bases remaining between them. This chain's CDR3 is CASSQLQPGIANYGYTF. The CDR3 region has the DNA TGTGCCAGCTCACAACTCCAACCGGGGATCGCTAACTATGGCTACACCTTC.

The chain combines TRBV6-1 with TRBJ1-4; 9 bases agree with TRBD1. Losses at the gene ends were 6 bases for V and 6 bases for J; bases not matched to a gene: 8. Germline V gives CDR1 MNHNS, CDR2 SASEGT. This CDR3 has 15 amino acids. The DNA for the CDR3 is TGTGCCAGCAGCGCCACCCGGGACAGGGATGAAAAACTGTTTTTT. Its translation: CASSATRDRDEKLFF.

J is TRBJ2-5 and V is TRBV28; tentatively, D is TRBD1 (6 bases). This CDR3 region has 17 residues. The germline V gene has CDR1 MDHEN and CDR2 SYDVKM. The V end was cut by 5 bases, the J end by 0 bases, with 19 bases between. CDR3 residues: CASSRTYQDSYQETQYF. The CDR3 DNA is TGTGCCAGCAGTCGGACTTACCAGGACAGTTACCAAGAGACCCAGTACTTC.

The CDR3, as DNA: TGTGCCAGCAACCAACAGGGGGCGTTGAAGACCCAGTACTTC. This codes for CASNQQGALKTQYF. The gene calls are TRBV28 and TRBJ2-5; 9 bases are shared with TRBD1. This CDR3 has 14 residues. Germline-derived CDR1 and CDR2 are MDHEN and SYDVKM. Trimming removed 7 bases from V and 6 bases from J; junction bases left unmatched: 9.

The table lists this clone with a count of one. V usage is TRBV29-1 and J usage is TRBJ2-1, with D possibly matching TRBD1 (6 bases). CDR1 is SQVTM, CDR2 ANQGSEA, per germline. The CDR3 runs to 16 residues. V lost 3 bases to trimming and J lost 0 bases, with 15 bases between them. The CDR3 nucleotides read TGCAGCGTTGAGCTACAGGGCCCACTCTCCTACAATGAGCAGTTCTTC. This sequence encodes CSVELQGPLSYNEQFF.

The CDR3, as DNA: TGCAGCGTTGATGCTAGCGGGAGTACCTACGAGCAGTACTTC. This codes for CSVDASGSTYEQYF. The rearrangement links TRBV29-1 to TRBJ2-7; 10 bases fit TRBD2. Germline-derived CDR1 and CDR2 are SQVTM and ANQGSEA. V shed 3 bases and J 2 bases; nucleotides not matched to a gene: 4. This CDR3 comprises 14 residues.

V and J are TRBV30 and TRBJ2-1; D gene unclear. Germline assignment: CDR1 GTSNPN and CDR2 SVGIG (reference sequence). The CDR3 runs to 11 residues. The V end was cut by 5 bases, the J end by 9 bases, with 11 bases between. The CDR3 DNA reads TGTGCCTGGGGTAGTGGCGGTGAGCAGTTCTTC. Translated, it gives CAWGSGGEQFF.

The J gene is TRBJ2-6, the V gene TRBV19, with D perhaps matching TRBD1 (6 bases). Germline V gene lookup returns CDR1 LNHDA and CDR2 SQIVND (reference sequence). This CDR3 is 19 amino acids long. Trimming removed 3 bases at V and 4 bases at J, with 22 bases between. CDR3 amino acids: CASSIEIWYRAAGANVLTF. Written as DNA, the CDR3 is TGTGCCAGTAGTATTGAAATCTGGTACAGGGCGGCAGGGGCCAACGTCCTGACTTTC.

This chain links TRBV5-6 with TRBJ1-1; 7 bases fit TRBD1. This CDR3 has 15 residues. After removal of 4 bases from V and 0 bases from J, the junction contained 6 bases not matched to a gene. From germline, CDR1 is SGHDT and CDR2 YYEEEE. Here the CDR3 reads CASSTTGQVNTEAFF. DNA for the CDR3: TGTGCCAGCAGCACTACTGGACAGGTGAACACTGAAGCTTTCTTT.

The chain links TRBV29-1 to TRBJ2-2; a weak D match, TRBD2 (5 bases). Germline assignment: CDR1 SQVTM and CDR2 ANQGSEA. This CDR3 is 15 amino acids long. Trimming cost V 2 bases and J 0 bases, with 10 bases left between them. CDR3 sequence: CSVEKRTSNTGELFF. The CDR3 bases are TGCAGCGTTGAAAAGCGGACCTCGAACACCGGGGAGCTGTTTTTT.

The V gene is TRBV19, the J gene TRBJ2-3, with 12 bases fitting TRBD2. This CDR3 spans 15 amino acids. V was pared by 4 bases and J by 3 bases, with 2 bases of the junction left unmatched. CDR1 is LNHDA and CDR2 is SQIVND in the germline V gene (reference sequence). The CDR3 is CASSKGTSGTDTQYF. Written as DNA, the CDR3 is TGTGCCAGTAGTAAAGGGACTAGCGGGACAGATACGCAGTATTTT.

The gene calls are TRBV6-5 and TRBJ1-1, with D maybe TRBD1 (5 bases). This CDR3 has 13 amino acids. The V end lost 6 bases, the J end lost 5 bases, and 13 bases lay between the germline ends. Per germline, CDR1 MNHEY and CDR2 SVGAGI. CDR3 loop: CASSHAGGTEAFF. The CDR3 nucleotides are TGTGCCAGCAGCCACGCGGGGGGGACTGAAGCTTTCTTT.

The rearrangement links TRBV6-1 to TRBJ2-5, with D hard to call. The germline gives CDR1 MNHNS, CDR2 SASEGT. The CDR3 sequence is 12 residues long. V lost 10 bases to trimming and J lost 5 bases, with 14 bases between them. The CDR3 protein is CATSNLRETQYF. DNA for the CDR3: TGTGCCACCTCCAACCTCAGGGAGACCCAGTACTTC.